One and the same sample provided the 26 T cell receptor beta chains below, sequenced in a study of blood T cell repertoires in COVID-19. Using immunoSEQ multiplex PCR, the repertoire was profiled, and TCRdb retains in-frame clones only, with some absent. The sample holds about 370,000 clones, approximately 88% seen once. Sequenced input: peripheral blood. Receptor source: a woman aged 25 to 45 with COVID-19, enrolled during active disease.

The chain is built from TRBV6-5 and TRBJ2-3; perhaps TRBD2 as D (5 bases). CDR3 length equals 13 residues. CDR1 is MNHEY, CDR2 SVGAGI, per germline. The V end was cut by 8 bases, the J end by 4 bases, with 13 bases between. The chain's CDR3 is CASGSRLADTQYF. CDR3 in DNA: TGTGCCAGCGGGAGTAGGCTCGCAGATACGCAGTATTTT.

Written as DNA, the CDR3 is TGCGCCAGCAGTCACCCAACGACAGGGTGGGAGACCCAGTACTTC. Translation: CASSHPTTGWETQYF. The chain employs TRBV23-1 and TRBJ2-5; 7 bases are a match to TRBD1. TRBV23-1 is placed among ORFs of uncertain function. Trimming cost V 3 bases and J 5 bases; bases outside gene matches: 9. This CDR3 is built from 15 residues.

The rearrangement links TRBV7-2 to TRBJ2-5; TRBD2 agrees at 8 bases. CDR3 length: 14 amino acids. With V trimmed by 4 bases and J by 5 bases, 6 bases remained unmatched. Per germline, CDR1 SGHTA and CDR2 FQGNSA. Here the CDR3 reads CASSSGLAYETQYF. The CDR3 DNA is TGTGCCAGCAGCTCCGGACTAGCATACGAGACCCAGTACTTC. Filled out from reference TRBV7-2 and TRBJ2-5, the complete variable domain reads GAGVSQSPSNKVTEKGKDVELRCDPISGHTALYWYRQSLGQGLEFLIYFQGNSAPDKSGLPSDRFSAERTGGSVSTLTIQRTQQEDSAVYLCASSSGLAYETQYFGPGTRLLVL.

The CDR3 loop is CASSPQEREVGDEQFF. The DNA of the CDR3 is TGTGCCAGCAGTCCTCAGGAGCGGGAGGTTGGTGATGAGCAGTTCTTC. The chain joins TRBV27 to TRBJ2-1, with 9 bases fitting TRBD2. Trimming at V came to 5 bases and at J to 8 bases, leaving 13 bases not matched to a gene. The CDR3 sequence is 16 residues long. Germline CDR1 and CDR2: MNHEY and SMNVEV (reference sequence).

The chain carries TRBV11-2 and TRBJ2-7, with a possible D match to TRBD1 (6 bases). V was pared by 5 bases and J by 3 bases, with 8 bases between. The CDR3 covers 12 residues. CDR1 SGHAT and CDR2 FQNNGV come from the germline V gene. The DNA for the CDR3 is TGTGCCAGCAGCCCAGGGGACTACGAGCAGTACGTC. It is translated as CASSPGDYEQYV.

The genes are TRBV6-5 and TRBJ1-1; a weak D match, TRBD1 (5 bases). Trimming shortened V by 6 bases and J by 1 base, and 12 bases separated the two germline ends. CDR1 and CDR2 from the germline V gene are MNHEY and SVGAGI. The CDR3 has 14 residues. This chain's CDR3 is CASSRGGRNTEAFF. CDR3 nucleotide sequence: TGTGCCAGCAGCCGCGGGGGACGGAACACTGAAGCTTTCTTT.

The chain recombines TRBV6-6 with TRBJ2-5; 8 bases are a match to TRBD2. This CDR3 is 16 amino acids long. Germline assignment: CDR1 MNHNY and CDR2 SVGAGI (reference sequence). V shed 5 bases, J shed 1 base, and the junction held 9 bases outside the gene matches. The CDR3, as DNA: TGTGCCAGCAGTCCGCTCTCCACTAGCGGCCAAGAGACCCAGTACTTC. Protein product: CASSPLSTSGQETQYF.

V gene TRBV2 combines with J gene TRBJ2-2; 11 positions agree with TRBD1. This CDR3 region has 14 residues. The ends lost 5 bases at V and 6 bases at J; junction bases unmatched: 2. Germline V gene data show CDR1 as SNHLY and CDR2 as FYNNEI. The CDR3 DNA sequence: TGTGCCAGCAGTCGGGACAGGGGGTCCGGGGAGCTGTTTTTT. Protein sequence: CASSRDRGSGELFF.

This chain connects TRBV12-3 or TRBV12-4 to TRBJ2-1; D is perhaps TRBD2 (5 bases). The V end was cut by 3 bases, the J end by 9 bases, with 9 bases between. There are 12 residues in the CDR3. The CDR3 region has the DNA TGTGCCAGCAGTTTTGGGAGCGGTGAGCAGTTCTTC. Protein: CASSFGSGEQFF.

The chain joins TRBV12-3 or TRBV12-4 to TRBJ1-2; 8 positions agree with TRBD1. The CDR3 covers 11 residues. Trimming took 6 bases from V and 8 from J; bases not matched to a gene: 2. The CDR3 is CASRRDRGYTF. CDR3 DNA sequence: TGTGCCAGCAGACGGGACAGGGGCTACACCTTC.

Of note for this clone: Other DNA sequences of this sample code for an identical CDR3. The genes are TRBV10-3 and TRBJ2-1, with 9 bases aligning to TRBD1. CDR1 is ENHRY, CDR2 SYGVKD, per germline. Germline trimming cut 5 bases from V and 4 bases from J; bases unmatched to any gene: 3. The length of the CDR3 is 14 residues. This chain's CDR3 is CAISPGQGYNEQFF. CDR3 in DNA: TGTGCCATCAGTCCGGGACAGGGTTACAATGAGCAGTTCTTC.

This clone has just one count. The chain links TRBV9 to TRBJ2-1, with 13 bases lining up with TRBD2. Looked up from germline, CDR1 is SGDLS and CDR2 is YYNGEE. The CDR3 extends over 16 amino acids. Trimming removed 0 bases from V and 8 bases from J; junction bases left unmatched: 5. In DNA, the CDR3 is TGTGCCAGCAGCGTAGGGACTAGCGGGAGTAGGGATGAGCAGTTCTTC. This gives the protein CASSVGTSGSRDEQFF. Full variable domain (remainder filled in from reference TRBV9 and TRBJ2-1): DSGVTQTPKHLITATGQRVTLRCSPRSGDLSVYWYQQSLDQGLQFLIQYYNGEERAKGNILERFSAQQFPDLHSELNLSSLELGDSALYFCASSVGTSGSRDEQFFGPGTRLTVL.

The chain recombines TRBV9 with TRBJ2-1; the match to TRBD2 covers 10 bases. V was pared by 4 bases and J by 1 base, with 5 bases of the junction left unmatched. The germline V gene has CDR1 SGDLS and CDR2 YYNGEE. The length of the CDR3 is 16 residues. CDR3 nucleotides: TGTGCCAGCAGCCTCTGGACTAGCGGTTCCTACAATGAGCAGTTCTTC. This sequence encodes CASSLWTSGSYNEQFF.

The CDR3 sequence is CASSFSSGRRNEQFF. CDR3 nucleotides: TGTGCCAGCAGCTTTTCAAGCGGGAGACGCAATGAGCAGTTCTTC. V gene TRBV5-6 combines with J gene TRBJ2-1, with TRBD2 identical over 8 bases. The CDR3 sequence is 15 residues long. After removal of 2 bases from V and 6 bases from J, the junction contained 7 bases not matched to a gene. In germline, CDR1 is SGHDT, CDR2 YYEEEE.

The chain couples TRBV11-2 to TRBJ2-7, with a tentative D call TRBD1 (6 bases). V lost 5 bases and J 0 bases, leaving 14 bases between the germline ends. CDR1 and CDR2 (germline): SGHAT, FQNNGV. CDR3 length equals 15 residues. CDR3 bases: TGTGCCAGCAGCCCACGGACAGAGAGCTCCTACGAGCAGTACTTC. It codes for CASSPRTESSYEQYF.

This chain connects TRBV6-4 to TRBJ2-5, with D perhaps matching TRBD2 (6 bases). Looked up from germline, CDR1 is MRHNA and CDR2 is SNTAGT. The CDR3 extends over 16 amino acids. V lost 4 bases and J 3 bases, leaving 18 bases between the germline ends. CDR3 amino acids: CASSVPLDSGEETQYF. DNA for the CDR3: TGTGCCAGCAGTGTACCCCTGGATAGCGGAGAAGAGACCCAGTACTTC.

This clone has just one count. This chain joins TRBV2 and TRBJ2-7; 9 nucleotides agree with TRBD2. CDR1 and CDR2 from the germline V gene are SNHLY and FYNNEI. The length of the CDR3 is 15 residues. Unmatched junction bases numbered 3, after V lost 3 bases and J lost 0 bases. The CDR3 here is CASSEWREGSYEQYV. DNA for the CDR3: TGTGCCAGCAGTGAGTGGCGGGAGGGCTCCTACGAGCAGTACGTC.

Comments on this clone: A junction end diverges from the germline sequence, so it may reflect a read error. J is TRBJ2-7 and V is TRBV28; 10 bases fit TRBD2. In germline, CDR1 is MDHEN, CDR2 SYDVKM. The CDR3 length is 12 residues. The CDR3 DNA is TGTGCCAGCAGTTTAGAAGCGGGGGGGCGGACTTTC. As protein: CASSLEAGGRTF. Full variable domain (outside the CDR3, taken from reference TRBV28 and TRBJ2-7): DVKVTQSSRYLVKRTGEKVFLECVQDMDHENMFWYRQDPGLGLRLIYFSYDVKMKEKGDIPEGYSVSREKKERFSLILESASTNQTSMYLCASSLEAGGRTFGPGTRLTVT.

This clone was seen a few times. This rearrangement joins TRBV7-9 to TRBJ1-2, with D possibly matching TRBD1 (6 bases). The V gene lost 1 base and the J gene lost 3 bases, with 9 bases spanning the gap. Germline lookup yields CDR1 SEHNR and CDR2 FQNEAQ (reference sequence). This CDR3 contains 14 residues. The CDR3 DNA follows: TGTGCCAGCAGCTTAGGTACAGGGCACTATGGCTACACCTTC. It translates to CASSLGTGHYGYTF.

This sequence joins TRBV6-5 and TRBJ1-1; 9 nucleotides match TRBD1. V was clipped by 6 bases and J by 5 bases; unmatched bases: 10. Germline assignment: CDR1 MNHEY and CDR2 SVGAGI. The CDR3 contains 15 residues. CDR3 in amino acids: CASSPGQGRGTEAFF. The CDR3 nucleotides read TGTGCCAGCAGCCCGGGACAGGGTAGGGGAACTGAAGCTTTCTTT.

For the CDR3, the DNA is TGTGCTAGTGGTTTGGATGGACAGGGCTTGAACACTGAAGCTTTCTTT. Its protein product is CASGLDGQGLNTEAFF. This sequence joins TRBV12-5 and TRBJ1-1; 8 positions agree with TRBD1. CDR3 length equals 16 residues. Germline lookup yields CDR1 LGHNT and CDR2 FRNRAP. With 1 base clipped from V and 0 bases from J, the junction kept 4 bases outside the gene matches.

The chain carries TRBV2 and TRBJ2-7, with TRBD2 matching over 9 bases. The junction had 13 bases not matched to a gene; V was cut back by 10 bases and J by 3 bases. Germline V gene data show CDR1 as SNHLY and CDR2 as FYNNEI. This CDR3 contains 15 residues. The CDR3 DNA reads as TGTGCCACCTCAACCGCGGGAGGGATCAACTACGAGCAGTACTTC. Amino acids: CATSTAGGINYEQYF. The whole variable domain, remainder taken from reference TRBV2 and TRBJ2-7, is EPEVTQTPSHQVTQMGQEVILRCVPISNHLYFYWYRQILGQKVEFLVSFYNNEISEKSEIFDDQFSVERPDGSNFTLKIRSTKLEDSAMYFCATSTAGGINYEQYFGPGTRLTVT.

The CDR3 bases are TGTGCCAGTAGTATTTCGGGGACAGCTAACTATGGCTACACCTTC. This codes for CASSISGTANYGYTF. The rearrangement uses TRBV19 and TRBJ1-2; 7 bases match TRBD1. The CDR3 has 15 amino acids. With 3 bases clipped from V and 0 bases from J, the junction kept 4 bases outside the gene matches. The germline V gene has CDR1 LNHDA and CDR2 SQIVND (reference sequence).

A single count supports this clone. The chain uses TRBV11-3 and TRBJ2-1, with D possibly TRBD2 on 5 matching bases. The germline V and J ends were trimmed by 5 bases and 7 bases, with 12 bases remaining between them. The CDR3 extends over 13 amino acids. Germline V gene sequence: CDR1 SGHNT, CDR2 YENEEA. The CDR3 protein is CASSQRSGNEQFF. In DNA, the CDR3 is TGTGCCAGCAGCCAGAGGTCGGGGAATGAGCAGTTCTTC.

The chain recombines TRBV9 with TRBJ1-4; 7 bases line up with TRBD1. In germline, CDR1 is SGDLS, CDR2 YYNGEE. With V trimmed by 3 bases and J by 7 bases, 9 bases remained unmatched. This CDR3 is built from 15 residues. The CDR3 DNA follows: TGTGCCAGCAGCGGGGGACAGTCCGGGGGTGAAAAACTGTTTTTT. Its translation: CASSGGQSGGEKLFF.

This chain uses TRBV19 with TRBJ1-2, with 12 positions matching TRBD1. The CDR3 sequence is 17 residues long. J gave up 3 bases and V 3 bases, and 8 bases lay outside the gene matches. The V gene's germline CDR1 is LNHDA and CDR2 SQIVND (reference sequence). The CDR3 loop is CASSMGQGAELYYGYTF. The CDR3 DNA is TGTGCCAGTAGTATGGGACAGGGGGCGGAACTTTACTATGGCTACACCTTC.